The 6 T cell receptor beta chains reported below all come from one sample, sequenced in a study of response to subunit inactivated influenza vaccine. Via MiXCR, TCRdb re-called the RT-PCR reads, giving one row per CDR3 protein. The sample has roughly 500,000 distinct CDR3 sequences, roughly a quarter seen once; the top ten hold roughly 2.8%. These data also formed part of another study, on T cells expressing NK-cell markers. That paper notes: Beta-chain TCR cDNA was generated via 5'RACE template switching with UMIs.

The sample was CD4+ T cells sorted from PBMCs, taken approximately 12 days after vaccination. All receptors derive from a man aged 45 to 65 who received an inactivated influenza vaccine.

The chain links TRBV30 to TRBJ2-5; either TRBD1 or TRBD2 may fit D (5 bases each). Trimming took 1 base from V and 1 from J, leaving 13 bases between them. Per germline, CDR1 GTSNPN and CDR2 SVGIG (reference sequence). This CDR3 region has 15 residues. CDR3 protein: CAWSGGQGRQETQYF. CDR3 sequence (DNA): TGTGCCTGGAGTGGTGGGCAGGGACGCCAAGAGACCCAGTACTTC.

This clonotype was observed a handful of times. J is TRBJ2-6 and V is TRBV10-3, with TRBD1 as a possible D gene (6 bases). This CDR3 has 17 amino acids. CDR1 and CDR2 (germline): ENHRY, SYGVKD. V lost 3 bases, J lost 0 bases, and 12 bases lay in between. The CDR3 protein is CAISDRGLSSGANVLTF. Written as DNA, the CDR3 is TGTGCCATCAGTGACAGGGGATTAAGCTCTGGGGCCAACGTCCTGACTTTC.

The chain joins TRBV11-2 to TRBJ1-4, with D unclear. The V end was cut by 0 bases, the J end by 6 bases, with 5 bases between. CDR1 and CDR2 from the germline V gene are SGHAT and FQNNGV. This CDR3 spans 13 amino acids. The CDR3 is CASSLDRHEKLFF. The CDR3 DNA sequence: TGTGCCAGCAGCTTAGATCGCCATGAAAAACTGTTTTTT.

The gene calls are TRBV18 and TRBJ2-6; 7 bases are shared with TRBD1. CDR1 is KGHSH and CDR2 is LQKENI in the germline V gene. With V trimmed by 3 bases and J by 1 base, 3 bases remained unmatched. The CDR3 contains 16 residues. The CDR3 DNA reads TGTGCCAGCTCACCGAGACAGGGTTCTGGGGCCAACGTCCTGACTTTC. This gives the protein CASSPRQGSGANVLTF.

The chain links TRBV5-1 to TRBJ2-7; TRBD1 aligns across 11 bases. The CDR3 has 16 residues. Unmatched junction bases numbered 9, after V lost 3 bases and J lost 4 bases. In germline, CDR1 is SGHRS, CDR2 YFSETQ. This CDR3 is CASSSGWTGGEYEQYF. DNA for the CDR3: TGCGCCAGCAGCTCCGGATGGACAGGGGGCGAATACGAGCAGTACTTC.

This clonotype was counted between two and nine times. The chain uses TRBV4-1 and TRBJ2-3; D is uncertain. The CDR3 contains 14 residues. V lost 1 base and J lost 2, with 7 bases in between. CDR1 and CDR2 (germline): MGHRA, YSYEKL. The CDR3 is CASSQVISTDTQYF. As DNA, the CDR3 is TGCGCCAGCAGCCAAGTTATCTCCACAGATACGCAGTATTTT.